This T cell receptor beta chain derives from a study of cytomegalovirus exposure and HLA in healthy donors. CDR3 length: 15 residues. Deletions cut 5 bases from V and 0 bases from J, with 14 bases between. Germline-derived CDR1 and CDR2 are SGHTA and FQGNSA. Repertoires were generated with immunoSEQ multiplex PCR, while TCRdb's copy carries only in-frame clones and drops some. The sample shows some 140,000 clones, about 86% of them seen only once. This chain links TRBV7-2 with TRBJ2-7; D gene ambiguous. Sequenced: PBMCs. The clonotype was recovered from a human donor in good health. The CDR3 protein is CASSLLEPYSYEQYF. The CDR3 DNA sequence: TGTGCCAGCAGCCTCCTAGAGCCGTACTCCTACGAGCAGTACTTC.